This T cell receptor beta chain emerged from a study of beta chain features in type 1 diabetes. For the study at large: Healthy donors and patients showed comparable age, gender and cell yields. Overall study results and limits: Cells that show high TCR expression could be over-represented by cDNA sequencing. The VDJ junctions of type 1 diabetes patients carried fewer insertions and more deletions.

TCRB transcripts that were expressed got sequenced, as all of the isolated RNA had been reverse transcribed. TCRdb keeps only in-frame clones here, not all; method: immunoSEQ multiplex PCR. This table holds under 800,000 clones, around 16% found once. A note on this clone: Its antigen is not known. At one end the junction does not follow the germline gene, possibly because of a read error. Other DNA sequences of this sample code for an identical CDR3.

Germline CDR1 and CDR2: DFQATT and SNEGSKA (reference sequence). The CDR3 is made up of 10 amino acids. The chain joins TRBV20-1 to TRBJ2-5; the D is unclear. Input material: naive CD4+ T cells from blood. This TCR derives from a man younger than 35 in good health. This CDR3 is CSARVETQYF. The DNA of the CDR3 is TGCAGTGCCAGAGTGGAGACCCAGTACTTC.